These 3 T cell receptor beta chains were all obtained from the same sample, sequenced in a study of blood T cell repertoires in COVID-19 (dated by TCRdb to 2019 to 2021). The receptor library was made with the immunoSEQ multiplex PCR assay. The table comes from immuneACCESS by way of TCRdb, which keeps in-frame sequences with V and J called. Part of the clones is missing from these tables; in studies checked, under half for an unresolved V gene and the rest for unknown reasons. The sample table shows under 450,000 clones, and around 83% are seen once. The ten largest clonotypes hold less than 6% of the sample. Sequencing was done on a sample of PBMCs or T cells enriched from blood (not recorded which). These receptors were obtained from a woman aged 50 to 60 who had recovered from COVID-19.

This clone was observed a single time. The chain couples TRBV4-3 to TRBJ1-1, with D perhaps matching TRBD1 (6 bases). CDR3 length: 13 residues. The germline gives CDR1 LGHNA, CDR2 YSLEER. The V end was cut by 2 bases, the J end by 8 bases, with 12 bases between. The CDR3 reads CASSQTPDREAFF. CDR3 DNA sequence: TGCGCCAGCAGCCAAACCCCAGACAGGGAAGCTTTCTTT.

The chain links TRBV5-1 to TRBJ1-2, with D uncertain. The CDR3 consists of 15 residues. V lost 5 bases, J lost 0 bases, and 14 bases lay in between. The V gene's germline CDR1 is SGHRS and CDR2 YFSETQ. This chain's CDR3 is CASSIGGTTNYGYTF. CDR3 in DNA: TGCGCCAGCAGTATAGGCGGCACAACTAACTATGGCTACACCTTC. The variable domain in full, with the rest retrieved from reference TRBV5-1 and TRBJ1-2, is KAGVTQTPRYLIKTRGQQVTLSCSPISGHRSVSWYQQTPGQGLQFLFEYFSETQRNKGNFPGRFSGRQFSNSRSEMNVSTLELGDSALYLCASSIGGTTNYGYTFGSGTRLTVV.

V gene TRBV6-2 or TRBV6-3 combines with J gene TRBJ2-7, with 8 nucleotides matching TRBD1. The CDR3 covers 15 residues. V was clipped by 4 bases and J by 5 bases; unmatched bases: 10. Germline V gene lookup returns CDR1 MNHEY and CDR2 SVGEGT. The CDR3 loop reads CASSWQRQGSDEQYF. The DNA for the CDR3 is TGTGCCAGCAGTTGGCAAAGACAGGGGAGCGACGAGCAGTACTTC.